The next 32 T cell receptor beta chains were all read from a single sample in a study of blood T cell dynamics during melanoma immunotherapy. Time point given: week 3, after first cycle of checkpoint inhibitor. Assay: immunoSEQ multiplex PCR; the TCRdb copy retains only in-frame clones and omits some. This table holds 13,000 to 15,000 clones, roughly 87% found once. The starting material was blood, obtained from a patient treated with checkpoint blockade. The receptors come from a human donor with melanoma.

The V gene is TRBV5-1, the J gene TRBJ1-4; D remains ambiguous. The V gene's germline CDR1 is SGHRS and CDR2 YFSETQ. The CDR3 consists of 14 residues. The V gene lost 4 bases and the J gene lost 6 bases, with 13 bases spanning the gap. This CDR3 reads CASSDGNIDEKLFF. The DNA of the CDR3 is TGCGCCAGCAGCGACGGGAACATAGATGAAAAACTGTTTTTT.

This sequence joins TRBV7-9 and TRBJ2-3; maybe TRBD1 (5 bases). This CDR3 is 16 amino acids long. V shed 10 bases and J shed 2 bases, with 22 bases lying between them. The V gene's germline CDR1 is SEHNR and CDR2 FQNEAQ (reference sequence). The CDR3 is CAINLLGDRHTDTQYF. The CDR3 bases are TGTGCCATCAATCTTTTAGGGGATAGGCACACAGATACGCAGTATTTT.

The chain combines TRBV7-2 with TRBJ2-7; maybe TRBD1 (6 bases). Germline CDR1 SGHTA, CDR2 FQGNSA. The germline V and J ends were trimmed by 5 bases and 3 bases, with 14 bases remaining between them. This CDR3 is built from 14 residues. The CDR3 here is CASSNTGTSYEQYF. The CDR3 region has the DNA TGTGCCAGCAGCAATACAGGGACAAGCTACGAGCAGTACTTC. The variable domain in full, completed from reference TRBV7-2 and TRBJ2-7, reads GAGVSQSPSNKVTEKGKDVELRCDPISGHTALYWYRQSLGQGLEFLIYFQGNSAPDKSGLPSDRFSAERTGGSVSTLTIQRTQQEDSAVYLCASSNTGTSYEQYFGPGTRLTVT.

V gene TRBV7-2 combines with J gene TRBJ1-3; 9 positions agree with TRBD1. Germline V lookup: CDR1 SGHTA, CDR2 FQGNSA. This CDR3 has 16 amino acids. Germline trimming cut 5 bases from V and 4 bases from J; bases unmatched to any gene: 9. CDR3 DNA sequence: TGTGCCAGCAGCATCGGACAGGGGACCTCCGGAAACACCATATATTTT. Translation: CASSIGQGTSGNTIYF.

This chain uses TRBV7-2 with TRBJ2-1; TRBD2 matches 8 bases. The CDR3 consists of 14 residues. Germline lookup yields CDR1 SGHTA and CDR2 FQGNSA. The V segment lost 1 base and the J segment 6 bases; nucleotides outside the gene matches: 2. This CDR3 reads CASSLGLAFNEQFF. CDR3 nucleotides: TGTGCCAGCAGCTTAGGACTAGCGTTCAATGAGCAGTTCTTC.

The chain links TRBV7-2 to TRBJ2-2, with 7 bases identical to TRBD2. V shed 3 bases and J 0 bases; nucleotides not matched to a gene: 4. This CDR3 spans 16 amino acids. Germline CDR1 is SGHTA and CDR2 is FQGNSA. CDR3 residues: CASSLSSGANTGELFF. The CDR3 DNA reads as TGTGCCAGCAGCTTGTCGAGCGGGGCGAACACCGGGGAGCTGTTTTTT.

The CDR3 is CASSLPSSGSFTDTQYF. The CDR3 nucleotides read TGTGCCAGCAGTTTACCTTCGAGTGGGTCCTTCACAGATACGCAGTATTTT. The genes are TRBV27 and TRBJ2-3; no clear D. From germline, CDR1 is MNHEY and CDR2 SMNVEV (reference sequence). V dropped 2 bases and J dropped 2 bases, with 17 bases sitting between them. The CDR3 extends over 17 amino acids.

The gene calls are TRBV19 and TRBJ2-5, with unresolved D. The end of the DNA fits TRBJ2-7 better, so the J call may be wrong. Germline loops: CDR1 LNHDA, CDR2 SQIVND (reference sequence). This CDR3 is built from 13 residues. CDR3 DNA sequence: TGTGCCAGTAGTCCCCTCAGTTCCTACGAGCAGTACTTC. Its translation is CASSPLSSYEQYF.

The chain couples TRBV4-1 to TRBJ2-1, with TRBD2 as a possible D gene (5 bases). CDR3 length equals 14 residues. V was pared by 1 base and J by 12 bases, with 16 bases between. Germline V gene data show CDR1 as MGHRA and CDR2 as YSYEKL. The CDR3 protein is CASSQAPGGWGQFF. The CDR3 DNA sequence: TGCGCCAGCAGCCAAGCCCCGGGCGGGTGGGGGCAGTTCTTC.

Only a few counts were recorded for this clone. V and J are TRBV21-1 and TRBJ1-1. TRBV21-1 corresponds to a pseudogene. The CDR3 is made up of 14 amino acids. CDR3 sequence reads: CASSALIRETEAFF. CDR3 coding DNA: TGTGCCAGCAGCGCCCTGATCCGGGAGACTGAAGCTTTCTTT.

This clone was observed a single time. The chain couples TRBV7-2 to TRBJ1-1; 7 nucleotides agree with TRBD1. The V gene's germline CDR1 is SGHTA and CDR2 FQGNSA. The length of the CDR3 is 14 residues. The V segment lost 5 bases and the J segment 2 bases; nucleotides outside the gene matches: 5. The CDR3 loop reads CASSVGTANTEAFF. In DNA, the CDR3 is TGTGCCAGCAGCGTCGGGACAGCAAACACTGAAGCTTTCTTT.

The chain is built from TRBV14 and TRBJ2-7, with D maybe TRBD2 (5 bases). V lost 3 bases and J lost 3, with 24 bases in between. CDR1 and CDR2 (germline): SGHDN, FVKESK. The CDR3 runs to 18 residues. This CDR3 reads CASSHRALTRPTHYEQYF. The CDR3, as DNA: TGTGCCAGCAGCCATCGGGCGCTCACTAGGCCGACACACTACGAGCAGTACTTC.

About this clone itself: At one of its ends the junction is not consistent with the germline gene, which may arise from a read error. This chain joins TRBV7-7 and TRBJ2-1; 16 bases fit TRBD2. This CDR3 region has 16 residues. The germline V gene encodes CDR1 SSHAT and CDR2 FNYEAQ (reference sequence). The DNA of the CDR3 is TGTGCTAGCAGCCCGGGACTAGCGGGAGGGATATATGAGCAGTTCTTC. Residues: CASSPGLAGGIYEQFF.

The chain employs TRBV10-1 and TRBJ2-7; tentative D call: TRBD2 (6 bases). Germline CDR1 reads WNHNN; CDR2 reads SYGVQD (reference sequence). CDR3 size: 15 residues. Deletions cut 8 bases from V and 4 bases from J, with 21 bases between. The DNA for the CDR3 is TGCGCCAGCGTAGAATGGGACCTAGCGTCTTACGAGCAGTACTTC. Translating gives CASVEWDLASYEQYF.

The V gene is TRBV7-9, the J gene TRBJ2-7; D uncertain. The CDR3 runs to 12 residues. Germline V gives CDR1 SEHNR, CDR2 FQNEAQ (reference sequence). V lost 3 bases and J lost 6, with 9 bases in between. CDR3 in amino acids: CASSFVLSEQYF. The CDR3 nucleotides are TGTGCCAGCAGCTTTGTTCTATCCGAGCAGTACTTC. Supplemented by reference TRBV7-9 and TRBJ2-7, the full variable domain reads DTGVSQNPRHKITKRGQNVTFRCDPISEHNRLYWYRQTLGQGPEFLTYFQNEAQLEKSRLLSDRFSAERPKGSFSTLEIQRTEQGDSAMYLCASSFVLSEQYFGPGTRLTVT.

The rearrangement joins TRBV5-6 to TRBJ2-3; TRBD2 agrees at 10 bases. Germline V gives CDR1 SGHDT, CDR2 YYEEEE. V lost 7 bases, J lost 5 bases, and 4 bases stayed unmatched. This CDR3 contains 13 residues. CDR3 nucleotide sequence: TGTGCCAGCCGCGGACTAGCGGAAGATACGCAGTATTTT. Its translation: CASRGLAEDTQYF.

This sequence joins TRBV10-2 and TRBJ2-5; tentatively, D is TRBD2 (6 bases). The V end was cut by 8 bases, the J end by 5 bases, with 24 bases between. Per the germline V gene, CDR1 is WSHSY and CDR2 is SAAADI. This CDR3 has 16 amino acids. CDR3 in amino acids: CASAETSFTPRETQYF. The CDR3 DNA sequence: TGCGCCAGCGCCGAGACTAGTTTCACCCCTCGGGAGACCCAGTACTTC.

The chain couples TRBV18 to TRBJ2-1; D is uncertain. This CDR3 is built from 17 residues. Germline CDR1 and CDR2: KGHSH and LQKENI. V was clipped by 0 bases and J by 3 bases, with 15 bases between them. CDR3 sequence: CASSPPNPSTFYNEQFF. The CDR3, as DNA: TGTGCCAGCTCACCACCGAACCCCTCCACATTCTACAATGAGCAGTTCTTC.

The V and J genes are TRBV28 and TRBJ1-5; the match to TRBD1 covers 8 bases. J lost 0 bases, V lost 8 bases, and 9 bases had no gene match. The germline CDR1 and CDR2 sequences are MDHEN and SYDVKM. The CDR3 loop spans 16 amino acids. The CDR3 sequence: CASAPGGVGSNQPQHF. The CDR3 DNA reads as TGTGCCAGCGCCCCAGGGGGCGTGGGTAGCAATCAGCCCCAGCATTTT.

V is TRBV29-1 and J is TRBJ2-2; 7 bases match TRBD1. This CDR3 contains 16 residues. Germline CDR1 reads SQVTM; CDR2 reads ANQGSEA. V was pared by 7 bases and J by 2 bases, with 13 bases of the junction left unmatched. CDR3 sequence reads: CSARFAGTVNTGELFF. Written as DNA, the CDR3 is TGCAGCGCGCGATTTGCCGGGACAGTAAACACCGGGGAGCTGTTTTTT.

J is TRBJ2-1 and V is TRBV15; 10 nucleotides line up with TRBD2. Germline values: CDR1 LNHNV, CDR2 YYDKDF (reference sequence). V shed 7 bases, J shed 5 bases, and the junction held 14 bases outside the gene matches. There are 17 residues in the CDR3. CDR3 sequence (DNA): TGTGCCACCATTCCCGGACAGAGCCTAGCGGGAGACAATGAGCAGTTCTTC. It yields the protein CATIPGQSLAGDNEQFF.

The rearrangement uses TRBV28 and TRBJ1-5; D is unresolved. Germline V lookup: CDR1 MDHEN, CDR2 SYDVKM. V was shortened by 7 bases and J by 6 bases, with 19 bases between the two germline ends. The CDR3 sequence is 15 residues long. CDR3 sequence (DNA): TGTGCCAGCAAATTGCCTTCAGGAGGAAGTCAGCCCCAGCATTTT. Translated, it gives CASKLPSGGSQPQHF.

The V gene is TRBV7-3, the J gene TRBJ2-2; TRBD2 agrees at 10 bases. V shed 4 bases, J shed 6 bases, and the junction held 8 bases outside the gene matches. The CDR3 extends over 16 amino acids. The V gene's germline CDR1 is SGHTA and CDR2 FQGTGA. Written as DNA, the CDR3 is TGTGCCAGCAGCTCTACCATAGCGGGAGGAGCCGGGGAGCTGTTTTTT. Translation: CASSSTIAGGAGELFF.

This chain uses TRBV5-1 with TRBJ1-4; no clear D gene. From germline, CDR1 is SGHRS and CDR2 YFSETQ. V was pared by 0 bases and J by 6 bases, with 9 bases between. The CDR3 runs to 14 residues. CDR3 loop: CASSLGSGDEKLFF. Written as DNA, the CDR3 is TGCGCCAGCAGCTTGGGGAGCGGGGATGAAAAACTGTTTTTT.

This chain uses TRBV19 with TRBJ2-2; 7 nucleotides agree with TRBD1. V dropped 3 bases and J dropped 5; count of bases not matched to a gene: 12. This CDR3 has 17 residues. Per germline, CDR1 LNHDA and CDR2 SQIVND (reference sequence). CDR3 in DNA: TGTGCCAGTAGTATGGGGTGGGGGACAGCTGTAACCGGGGAGCTGTTTTTT. Encoded protein: CASSMGWGTAVTGELFF.

The chain joins TRBV28 to TRBJ2-7; the D is unclear. CDR3 length: 12 amino acids. Trimming took off 1 base at V and 6 bases at J, with 7 bases between the two ends. The germline V gene encodes CDR1 MDHEN and CDR2 SYDVKM. The CDR3 loop reads CASSLSGVEQYF. DNA of the CDR3: TGTGCCAGCAGTTTATCTGGGGTCGAGCAGTACTTC.

The rearrangement links TRBV28 to TRBJ2-1; 9 nucleotides match TRBD2. The CDR3 is made up of 12 amino acids. After removal of 2 bases from V and 13 bases from J, the junction contained 3 bases not matched to a gene. Germline V CDR1 and CDR2: MDHEN, SYDVKM. The CDR3 nucleotides are TGTGCCAGCAGTTTAAAGCGGGAGGTACAGTTCTTC. This gives the protein CASSLKREVQFF.

The rearrangement uses TRBV4-1 and TRBJ1-2; 11 bases line up with TRBD1. The CDR3 totals 18 residues. Per the germline V gene, CDR1 is MGHRA and CDR2 is YSYEKL. Losses at the gene ends were 2 bases for V and 4 bases for J; bases not matched to a gene: 12. The CDR3 DNA reads TGCGCCAGCAGCCAACCGCCGGGTAGGGACAGGGGGTCCTATGGCTACACCTTC. Translation gives CASSQPPGRDRGSYGYTF.

V is TRBV7-3 and J is TRBJ2-7; 15 bases line up with TRBD2. Trimming cost V 5 bases and J 6 bases; bases outside gene matches: 11. The length of the CDR3 is 17 residues. CDR1 and CDR2 (germline): SGHTA, FQGTGA. In DNA form, the CDR3 reads TGTGCCAGCAGCCCGGGACAAGGACTAGCGGGAGGGTCCGAGCAGTACTTC. It specifies CASSPGQGLAGGSEQYF. The full variable domain, rest sourced from reference TRBV7-3 and TRBJ2-7, is GAGVSQTPSNKVTEKGKYVELRCDPISGHTALYWYRQSLGQGPEFLIYFQGTGAADDSGLPNDRFFAVRPEGSVSTLKIQRTERGDSAVYLCASSPGQGLAGGSEQYFGPGTRLTVT.

This clone has only a few counts. V is TRBV6-5 and J is TRBJ1-5; D remains unclear. Looked up from germline, CDR1 is MNHEY and CDR2 is SVGAGI. Trimming took off 0 bases at V and 7 bases at J, with 7 bases between the two ends. This CDR3 has 13 residues. CDR3 nucleotide sequence: TGTGCCAGCAGTTACTCGATACAACAGCCCCAGCATTTT. Translated, it gives CASSYSIQQPQHF.

The genes are TRBV15 and TRBJ2-5; 10 bases match TRBD2. Germline values: CDR1 LNHNV, CDR2 YYDKDF (reference sequence). The CDR3 is made up of 15 amino acids. V lost 5 bases to trimming and J lost 5 bases; unmatched junction nucleotides: 8. CDR3 region: CATSPILAGEETQYF. CDR3 coding DNA: TGTGCCACCAGCCCAATTCTAGCGGGAGAGGAGACCCAGTACTTC.

V gene TRBV13 combines with J gene TRBJ1-1; 7 bases are a match to TRBD1. Germline V gene lookup returns CDR1 PRHDT and CDR2 FYEKMQ (reference sequence). The CDR3 contains 12 residues. J lost 9 bases, V lost 5 bases, and 6 bases had no gene match. The CDR3 here is CASSLPGGQAFF. The DNA for the CDR3 is TGTGCCAGCAGCCTTCCAGGGGGACAAGCTTTCTTT.